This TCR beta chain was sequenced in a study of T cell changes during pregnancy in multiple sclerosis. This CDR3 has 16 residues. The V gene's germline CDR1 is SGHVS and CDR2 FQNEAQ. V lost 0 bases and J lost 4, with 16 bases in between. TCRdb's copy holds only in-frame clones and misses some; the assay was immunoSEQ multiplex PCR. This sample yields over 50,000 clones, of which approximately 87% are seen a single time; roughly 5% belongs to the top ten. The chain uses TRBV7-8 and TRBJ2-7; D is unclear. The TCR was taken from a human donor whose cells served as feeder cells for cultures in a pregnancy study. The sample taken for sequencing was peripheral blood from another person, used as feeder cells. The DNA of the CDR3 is TGTGCCAGCAGCTTAGCCGGGCTCTTAAGCCCTTACGAGCAGTACTTC. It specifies CASSLAGLLSPYEQYF.